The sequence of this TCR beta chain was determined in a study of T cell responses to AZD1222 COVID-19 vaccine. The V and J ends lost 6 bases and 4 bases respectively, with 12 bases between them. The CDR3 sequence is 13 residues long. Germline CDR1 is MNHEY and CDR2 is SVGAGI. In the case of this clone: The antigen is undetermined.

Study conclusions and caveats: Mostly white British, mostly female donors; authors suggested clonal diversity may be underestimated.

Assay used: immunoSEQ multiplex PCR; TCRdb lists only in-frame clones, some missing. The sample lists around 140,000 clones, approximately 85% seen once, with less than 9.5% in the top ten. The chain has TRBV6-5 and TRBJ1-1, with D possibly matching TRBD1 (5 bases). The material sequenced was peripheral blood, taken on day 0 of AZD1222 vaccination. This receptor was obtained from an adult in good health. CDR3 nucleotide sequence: TGTGCCAGCAGAAAGCCAGGGTCCACTGAAGCTTTCTTT. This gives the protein CASRKPGSTEAFF.